The 17 T cell receptor beta chains listed next were all sequenced from one sample in a study of beta chain features in type 1 diabetes. Antigens of these TCRs are unknown. The study's findings and limits: A moderate, significant TCRB CDR3 shortening appeared in type 1 diabetes across four CD4+ subsets.

Reverse transcribing all isolated RNA meant expressed TCRB transcripts were sequenced. The table came from immunoSEQ multiplex PCR; TCRdb's copy has only in-frame clones and leaves some out. In the table there are some 290,000 clones, less than 30% of which are singletons. The sample comprised naive CD4+ T cells from blood. The receptors were gathered from a woman between 25 and 40 years old with type 1 diabetes.

J is TRBJ1-2 and V is TRBV2; D is ambiguous. In germline, CDR1 is SNHLY, CDR2 FYNNEI. This CDR3 spans 12 amino acids. V lost 8 bases and J lost 2, with 9 bases in between. CDR3 sequence: CASESQNYGYTF. Written as DNA, the CDR3 is TGTGCCAGCGAGTCACAGAACTATGGCTACACCTTC.

The chain recombines TRBV9 with TRBJ1-1; 7 nucleotides line up with TRBD1. After removal of 3 bases from V and 1 base from J, the junction contained 3 bases not matched to a gene. CDR3 size: 14 residues. Germline CDR1 SGDLS, CDR2 YYNGEE. CDR3 sequence: CASSADRWNTEAFF. The DNA of the CDR3 is TGTGCCAGCAGCGCGGACAGGTGGAACACTGAAGCTTTCTTT.

This clone was observed a handful of times. Other nucleotide sequences in the sample specify the same CDR3. The gene calls are TRBV9 and TRBJ1-1, with 9 bases that match TRBD1. The V gene's germline CDR1 is SGDLS and CDR2 YYNGEE. The J segment lost 0 bases and the V segment lost 2 bases, leaving 2 bases of the junction unmatched. The CDR3 consists of 15 residues. This chain's CDR3 is CASSVDRGLNTEAFF. The CDR3 bases are TGTGCCAGCAGCGTGGACAGGGGCCTGAACACTGAAGCTTTCTTT.

This clone was seen more than once but under ten times. The chain carries TRBV7-2 and TRBJ2-3; TRBD2 aligns across 7 bases. V was pared by 0 bases and J by 0 bases, with 3 bases of the junction left unmatched. The germline CDR1 and CDR2 sequences are SGHTA and FQGNSA. There are 16 residues in the CDR3. CDR3 protein: CASSLAHSGSTDTQYF. In DNA form, the CDR3 reads TGTGCCAGCAGCTTAGCCCATAGCGGGAGCACAGATACGCAGTATTTT.

This clone was observed a handful of times. V and J are TRBV27 and TRBJ2-2; 7 nucleotides agree with TRBD2. Trimming at V came to 3 bases and at J to 10 bases, leaving 2 bases not matched to a gene. Germline CDR1 and CDR2: MNHEY and SMNVEV (reference sequence). This CDR3 is built from 12 residues. CDR3: CASSLGGLELFF. In nucleotides, the CDR3 is TGTGCCAGCAGTTTGGGAGGGTTGGAGCTGTTTTTT.

In its sample, this clone was seen a few times. The V gene is TRBV5-1, the J gene TRBJ1-2; 7 positions agree with TRBD1. Trimming at V came to 4 bases and at J to 13 bases, leaving 13 bases not matched to a gene. The CDR3 runs to 13 residues. Per germline, CDR1 SGHRS and CDR2 YFSETQ. CDR3 loop: CASSNRDSPRTTF. In DNA form, the CDR3 reads TGCGCCAGCAGCAACCGGGACAGCCCGAGAACCACCTTC.

The CDR3 nucleotides are TGTGCCAGCAGCCTGGGAGGGTCGGATACGCAGTATTTT. As protein: CASSLGGSDTQYF. The V and J genes are TRBV5-4 and TRBJ2-3; 7 nucleotides line up with TRBD2. J gave up 6 bases and V 4 bases, and 5 bases lay outside the gene matches. CDR1 is SGHNT, CDR2 YYREEE, per germline (reference sequence). The CDR3 has 13 residues.

The chain recombines TRBV9 with TRBJ2-7; no clear D. CDR1 SGDLS and CDR2 YYNGEE come from the germline V gene. The germline V and J ends were trimmed by 4 bases and 0 bases, with 20 bases remaining between them. This CDR3 has 17 residues. The CDR3 sequence: CASSPQGEAFSSYEQYF. DNA for the CDR3: TGTGCCAGCAGCCCCCAAGGAGAGGCCTTCAGCTCCTACGAGCAGTACTTC.

This clone has more than one count but fewer than ten. This chain links TRBV5-6 with TRBJ2-7; D is possibly TRBD1 (6 bases). The germline CDR1 and CDR2 sequences are SGHDT and YYEEEE. The CDR3 has 14 residues. V was cut by 4 bases and J by 2 bases, with 13 bases left in between. DNA for the CDR3: TGTGCCAGCAGCATAGGGGGATTTCCCTACGAGCAGTACTTC. Translation gives CASSIGGFPYEQYF.

The rearrangement joins TRBV4-1 to TRBJ2-7; D is possibly TRBD1 (6 bases). This CDR3 comprises 13 residues. V was trimmed by 4 bases and J by 3 bases, leaving 10 bases between them. Germline V gene sequence: CDR1 MGHRA, CDR2 YSYEKL. CDR3 region: CASSLGQNYEQYF. The DNA for the CDR3 is TGCGCCAGCAGCCTTGGACAGAACTACGAGCAGTACTTC.

This clone was seen a few times. CDR3 DNA: TGTGCCAGCAGCGCGGGTTGGGGGGAGAACACCGGGGAGCTGTTTTTT. Amino acids: CASSAGWGENTGELFF. V and J are TRBV9 and TRBJ2-2; tentative D call: TRBD2 (6 bases). The CDR3 runs to 16 residues. V was clipped by 3 bases and J by 1 base, with 13 bases between them. Germline V gene data show CDR1 as SGDLS and CDR2 as YYNGEE.

The V gene is TRBV4-1, the J gene TRBJ1-2, with D perhaps TRBD1 (5 bases). CDR3 length: 14 amino acids. Germline-derived CDR1 and CDR2 are MGHRA and YSYEKL. V lost 0 bases and J lost 3, with 8 bases in between. The CDR3 loop reads CASSQDRGDYGYTF. CDR3 sequence (DNA): TGCGCCAGCAGCCAAGACCGGGGGGACTATGGCTACACCTTC.

This clone occurred a few times. The chain employs TRBV7-9 and TRBJ1-2; D is possibly TRBD1 (6 bases). The CDR3 loop spans 16 amino acids. The germline gives CDR1 SEHNR, CDR2 FQNEAQ (reference sequence). Trimming cost V 5 bases and J 7 bases, with 23 bases left between them. The DNA of the CDR3 is TGTGCCAGCAGCCTAGGGCCCGCAGGGGTAGATCGTGGCTACACCTTC. This sequence encodes CASSLGPAGVDRGYTF.

This clone has more than one count but fewer than ten. The V call is TRBV19, the J call TRBJ2-5, with 10 nucleotides matching TRBD1. The CDR3 length is 16 residues. V was clipped by 4 bases and J by 4 bases; unmatched bases: 9. CDR1 and CDR2 (germline): LNHDA, SQIVND (reference sequence). The CDR3 sequence: CASSKGTGDNRETQYF. The CDR3 coding sequence is TGTGCCAGTAGTAAGGGGACAGGGGACAACCGAGAGACCCAGTACTTC.

This clone was picked up one time. The genes are TRBV27 and TRBJ1-4; possibly TRBD1 for D (5 bases). The germline V and J ends were trimmed by 7 bases and 0 bases, with 6 bases remaining between them. This CDR3 is 13 amino acids long. Looked up from germline, CDR1 is MNHEY and CDR2 is SMNVEV (reference sequence). The CDR3 DNA reads TGTGCCAGCAAGACAGCAACTAATGAAAAACTGTTTTTT. Translating gives CASKTATNEKLFF.

The rearrangement uses TRBV28 and TRBJ2-7; D possibly corresponds to TRBD2 (6 bases). Germline V CDR1 and CDR2: MDHEN, SYDVKM. The CDR3 length is 14 residues. Trimming took 10 bases from V and 0 from J, leaving 16 bases between them. In DNA form, the CDR3 reads TGTGCCACCGTGCGGGACCCCAGCTCCTACGAGCAGTACTTC. Translating gives CATVRDPSSYEQYF.

This clone was observed a few times. The rearrangement links TRBV18 to TRBJ2-1, with 9 bases fitting TRBD1. Germline V gene lookup returns CDR1 KGHSH and CDR2 LQKENI. The V segment lost 3 bases and the J segment 7 bases; nucleotides outside the gene matches: 4. The CDR3 consists of 14 residues. The CDR3 coding sequence is TGTGCCAGCTCACCCGGGACAGGGAGGAATGAGCAGTTCTTC. Amino acids: CASSPGTGRNEQFF.